A single sample gave rise to the 20 T cell receptor beta chains below, sequenced in a study of molecular identifiers for immune sequencing clone quantification. TCRdb re-called the PCR reads with MiXCR, one entry per CDR3 protein. This table holds tens of thousands of distinct CDR3 sequences, about 19% found once. Source material: naive CD8+ T cells from blood, with Jurkat cell RNA spiked in. The subset denotes: FACS-sorted CD8+CD4-CCR7+CD45RA+ naive T cells. The receptors originated from a human donor in good health. Some libraries in this study had Jurkat cell RNA spiked in.

With regard to this clonotype: A read error may be the cause here, since a much bigger clone is one base away. The chain employs TRBV27 and TRBJ2-5; the D gene could be TRBD1 or TRBD2 (5 bases each). The CDR3 runs to 15 residues. The germline CDR1 and CDR2 sequences are MNHEY and SMNVEV (reference sequence). The CDR3 spells CANSPEGWARKTQYF. The DNA for the CDR3 is TGTGCCAACAGTCCCGAGGGGTGGGCGAGAAAGACCCAGTACTTC.

This clonotype was seen ten or more times. The CDR3 loop is CASAFEAVYNSPLHF. The CDR3 DNA reads as TGCGCCAGCGCCTTCGAGGCAGTCTATAATTCACCCCTCCACTTT. V is TRBV5-1 and J is TRBJ1-6; D unresolved. Germline loops: CDR1 SGHRS, CDR2 YFSETQ. V dropped 7 bases and J dropped 3 bases, with 14 bases sitting between them. This CDR3 is built from 15 residues. Together with reference TRBV5-1 and TRBJ1-6, the CDR3 gives the full variable domain: KAGVTQTPRYLIKTRGQQVTLSCSPISGHRSVSWYQQTPGQGLQFLFEYFSETQRNKGNFPGRFSGRQFSNSRSEMNVSTLELGDSALYLCASAFEAVYNSPLHFGNGTRLTVT.

This clonotype was seen many times. This sequence joins TRBV3-1 and TRBJ2-7; D perhaps matches TRBD2 (6 bases). The V gene's germline CDR1 is LGHDT and CDR2 YNNKEL (reference sequence). The CDR3 runs 13 residues. Between the trimmed V and J ends, which lost 1 base and 9 bases, there was a span of 13 bases. The CDR3 reads CASSQVTGVLQYF. CDR3 DNA sequence: TGTGCCAGCAGCCAAGTGACGGGAGTCCTGCAGTACTTC.

This clonotype showed up many times. The chain links TRBV28 to TRBJ2-7; D is unresolved. Trimming shortened V by 6 bases and J by 7 bases, and 10 bases separated the two germline ends. The CDR3 length is 11 residues. Germline assignment: CDR1 MDHEN and CDR2 SYDVKM. The chain's CDR3 is CASRDHGEQYF. The CDR3 nucleotides read TGTGCCAGCAGGGACCATGGAGAGCAGTACTTC.

This clonotype was counted ten times or more. The rearrangement joins TRBV4-3 to TRBJ2-3, with a weak D call TRBD2 (5 bases). V was cut by 4 bases and J by 5 bases, with 10 bases left in between. Germline CDR1 LGHNA, CDR2 YSLEER. This CDR3 contains 13 residues. This CDR3 reads CASSLSSGDTQYF. In DNA form, the CDR3 reads TGCGCCAGCAGCCTCTCGAGCGGAGATACGCAGTATTTT.

This clonotype was picked up many times. J is TRBJ2-7 and V is TRBV29-1; a weak D match, TRBD2 (7 bases). V gave up 6 bases and J gave up 6 bases, with 18 bases separating them. There are 13 residues in the CDR3. Germline V gene data show CDR1 as SQVTM and CDR2 as ANQGSEA. Written as DNA, the CDR3 is TGCAGCGTGGACAGCGGGGTTATTGGCGAGCAGTACTTC. Translation gives CSVDSGVIGEQYF.

In its sample, this clonotype was seen many times. The rearrangement links TRBV13 to TRBJ2-7, with 11 bases identical to TRBD2. Germline values: CDR1 PRHDT, CDR2 FYEKMQ (reference sequence). Trimming at V came to 3 bases and at J to 6 bases, leaving 7 bases not matched to a gene. The CDR3 sequence is 15 residues long. CDR3 sequence reads: CASSFGLAGGGEQYF. The CDR3 DNA follows: TGTGCCAGCAGCTTTGGGCTAGCGGGGGGCGGCGAGCAGTACTTC.

In its sample, this clonotype was seen many times. The rearrangement uses TRBV29-1 and TRBJ2-7; 8 bases line up with TRBD1. The germline V gene has CDR1 SQVTM and CDR2 ANQGSEA. This CDR3 has 15 amino acids. Trimming took 3 bases from V and 0 from J; bases not matched to a gene: 7. The CDR3 nucleotides are TGCAGCGTTGAGGGTTGGGGGACAGGCTCCTACGAGCAGTACTTC. The encoded protein is CSVEGWGTGSYEQYF.

There are many counts of this clonotype. The rearrangement links TRBV7-6 to TRBJ2-7; D ambiguous. Germline CDR1 reads SGHVS; CDR2 reads FNYEAQ. CDR3 length equals 15 residues. Trimming pared 0 bases from V and 6 bases from J, leaving 15 bases between. CDR3 protein: CASSLAVGTVGEQYF. The CDR3 region has the DNA TGTGCCAGCAGCTTAGCTGTGGGTACCGTGGGCGAGCAGTACTTC.

The sample holds many counts of this clonotype. J is TRBJ2-5 and V is TRBV7-2, with TRBD2 as a possible D gene (6 bases). Trimming removed 5 bases from V and 4 bases from J, with 17 bases in between. Looked up from germline, CDR1 is SGHTA and CDR2 is FQGNSA. This CDR3 comprises 15 residues. The CDR3 DNA sequence: TGTGCCAGCAGCCCGCTGGCCCGGAGGGTAGAGACCCAGTACTTC. The encoded protein is CASSPLARRVETQYF.

This clonotype was counted many times. This CDR3 is CATGPIASYEQYF. CDR3 nucleotides: TGTGCAACCGGACCGATAGCTTCCTACGAGCAGTACTTC. V usage is TRBV12-2 and J usage is TRBJ2-7. TRBV12-2 is deemed a pseudogene. The CDR3 is 13 residues long.

This clonotype was detected many times. The chain links TRBV4-1 to TRBJ1-1; perhaps TRBD1 as D (6 bases). Germline-derived CDR1 and CDR2 are MGHRA and YSYEKL. V was trimmed by 2 bases and J by 0 bases, leaving 10 bases between them. The CDR3 contains 15 residues. The CDR3 protein is CASSQLQGLNTEAFF. The DNA of the CDR3 is TGCGCCAGCAGCCAATTACAGGGATTGAACACTGAAGCTTTCTTT.

The table lists this clonotype with many counts. V and J are TRBV28 and TRBJ2-7; 11 bases align to TRBD2. The CDR3 is made up of 15 amino acids. V trimming: 5 bases; J trimming: 7 bases; junction bases outside the gene matches: 10. Germline CDR1 MDHEN, CDR2 SYDVKM. Here the CDR3 DNA reads TGTGCCAGCAGTCCGGGCCCGGGACTAGCGGTTGAGCAGTACTTC. The encoded protein is CASSPGPGLAVEQYF. Together with reference TRBV28 and TRBJ2-7, the CDR3 gives the full variable domain: DVKVTQSSRYLVKRTGEKVFLECVQDMDHENMFWYRQDPGLGLRLIYFSYDVKMKEKGDIPEGYSVSREKKERFSLILESASTNQTSMYLCASSPGPGLAVEQYFGPGTRLTVT.

At least ten counts were recorded for this clonotype. The chain uses TRBV3-1 and TRBJ2-7; D call uncertain. Trimming left V 1 base short and J 6 bases short, with 13 bases between. CDR1 is LGHDT and CDR2 is YNNKEL in the germline V gene (reference sequence). The CDR3 is made up of 14 amino acids. The CDR3 DNA reads as TGTGCCAGCAGCCAAGTCTTATCACCCGGCGAGCAGTACTTC. It translates to CASSQVLSPGEQYF.

This clonotype was counted at least ten times. The chain has TRBV19 and TRBJ2-3, with 10 bases identical to TRBD1. Germline assignment: CDR1 LNHDA and CDR2 SQIVND (reference sequence). The CDR3 is made up of 15 amino acids. V lost 8 bases to trimming and J lost 4 bases; unmatched junction nucleotides: 9. The CDR3 spells CASCTGTGDPDTQYF. The CDR3 DNA reads as TGTGCCAGTTGCACTGGGACAGGGGACCCAGATACGCAGTATTTT.

This clonotype was counted ten times or more. The chain links TRBV19 to TRBJ1-1; D remains ambiguous. V was cut by 6 bases and J by 8 bases, with 16 bases left in between. This CDR3 is built from 13 residues. Per the germline V gene, CDR1 is LNHDA and CDR2 is SQIVND (reference sequence). The CDR3 protein is CASSDSAFGEAFF. The CDR3 region has the DNA TGTGCCAGTAGCGACTCGGCTTTCGGCGAAGCTTTCTTT.

This clonotype has a count of ten or more. V and J are TRBV20-1 and TRBJ2-7; D ambiguous. Germline CDR1 reads DFQATT; CDR2 reads SNEGSKA (reference sequence). Trimming removed 3 bases from V and 0 bases from J, with 9 bases in between. The CDR3 runs to 13 residues. The CDR3 loop is CSASTSSSYEQYF. CDR3 in DNA: TGCAGTGCTAGTACCTCGAGCTCCTACGAGCAGTACTTC.

The table lists this clonotype with many counts. The CDR3 region is CASSWFGRLQASSYEQYF. The CDR3 nucleotides are TGTGCCAGCAGTTGGTTTGGTCGACTACAAGCGAGCTCCTACGAGCAGTACTTC. This chain uses TRBV28 with TRBJ2-7, with D tentatively TRBD2 (5 bases). The CDR3 is 18 residues long. Germline lookup yields CDR1 MDHEN and CDR2 SYDVKM. V shed 4 bases and J shed 0 bases, with 22 bases lying between them.

This clonotype was counted ten times or more. The conserved final phenylalanine or tryptophan is absent from the CDR3, which likely points to a read error. The DNA is left out, because the CDR3 cannot be placed on it with certainty; the CDR3 is given as TCRdb lists it. This chain joins TRBV7-9 and TRBJ1-1. The CDR3 length is 12 residues, termini included. Per the germline V gene, CDR1 is SEHNR and CDR2 is FQNEAQ (reference sequence). CDR3 amino acids: CASSSPALMTYI.

At least ten counts were recorded for this clonotype. V and J are TRBV14 and TRBJ2-7, with D possibly matching TRBD2 (5 bases). Germline loops: CDR1 SGHDN, CDR2 FVKESK. CDR3 length: 14 amino acids. The V end was cut by 3 bases, the J end by 0 bases, with 9 bases between. The CDR3 sequence is CASSQRVSSYEQYF. The DNA for the CDR3 is TGTGCCAGCAGCCAGAGGGTCTCCTCCTACGAGCAGTACTTC. Filled out from reference TRBV14 and TRBJ2-7, the complete variable domain reads EAGVTQFPSHSVIEKGQTVTLRCDPISGHDNLYWYRRVMGKEIKFLLHFVKESKQDESGMPNNRFLAERTGGTYSTLKVQPAELEDSGVYFCASSQRVSSYEQYFGPGTRLTVT.